This T cell receptor (beta chain) derives from a study of blood T cell repertoires in COVID-19. Study summary: Italy, Spain and the United States were the sources of the convalescent and acute COVID-19 samples. Sample material is recorded as cDNA or gDNA derived from T cells, B-cell-depleted T cells, or PBMCs.

The trim removed 6 bases at V and 3 bases at J, leaving 8 bases unmatched. This CDR3 region has 13 residues. CDR1 is SQVTM and CDR2 is ANQGSEA in the germline V gene. Per the original data handling: The assay estimated nucleated cells by amplifying reference gene primers. Assay: immunoSEQ multiplex PCR; the TCRdb copy retains only in-frame clones and omits some. Clone size and the V and J calls come from that table; the DNA yielded D and trimming. The sample carries approximately 360,000 clones, around 87% recorded once. The sequenced material came from peripheral blood. The clonotype was recovered from a man between 18 and 29 years old with active or convalescent COVID-19. The chain recombines TRBV29-1 with TRBJ2-7, with 7 bases that match TRBD1. CDR3 sequence: CSVVRQGFYEQYF. The DNA of the CDR3 is TGCAGCGTCGTACGACAGGGATTCTACGAGCAGTACTTC.